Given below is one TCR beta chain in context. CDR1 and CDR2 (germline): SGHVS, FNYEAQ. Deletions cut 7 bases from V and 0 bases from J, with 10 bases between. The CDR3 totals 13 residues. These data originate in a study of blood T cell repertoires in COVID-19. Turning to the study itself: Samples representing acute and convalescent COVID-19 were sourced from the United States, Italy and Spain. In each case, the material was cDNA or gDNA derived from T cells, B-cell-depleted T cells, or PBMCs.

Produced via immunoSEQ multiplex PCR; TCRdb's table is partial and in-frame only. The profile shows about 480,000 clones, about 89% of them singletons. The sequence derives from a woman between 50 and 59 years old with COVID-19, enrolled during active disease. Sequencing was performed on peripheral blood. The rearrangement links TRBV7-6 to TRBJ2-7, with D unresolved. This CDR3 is CASTPPGSYEQYF. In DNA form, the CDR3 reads TGTGCCAGCACACCCCCAGGCTCCTACGAGCAGTACTTC.